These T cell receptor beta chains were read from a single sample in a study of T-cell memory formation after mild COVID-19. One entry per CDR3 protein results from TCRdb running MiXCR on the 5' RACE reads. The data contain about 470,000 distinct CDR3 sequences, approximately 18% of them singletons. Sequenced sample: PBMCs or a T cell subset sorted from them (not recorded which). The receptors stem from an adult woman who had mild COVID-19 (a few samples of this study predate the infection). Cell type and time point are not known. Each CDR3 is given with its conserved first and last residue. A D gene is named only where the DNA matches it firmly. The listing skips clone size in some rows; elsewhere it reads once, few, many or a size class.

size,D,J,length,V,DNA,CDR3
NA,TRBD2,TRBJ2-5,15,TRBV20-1,TGCAGTGCTAGACCTCTAGCGGGAGCTTTAGAGACCCAGTACTTC,CSARPLAGALETQYF
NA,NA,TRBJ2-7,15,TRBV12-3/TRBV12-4,TGTGCCAGCAGCTTTCAACTGGGGCAGGGTGGCGAGCAGTACTTC,CASSFQLGQGGEQYF
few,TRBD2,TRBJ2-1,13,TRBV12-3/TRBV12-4,TGTGCCAGCAGTTTACGGCGGGAGGGGGAGCAGTTCTTC,CASSLRREGEQFF
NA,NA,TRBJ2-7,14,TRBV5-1,TGCGCCAGCAGCTTGCTGACACCCGGAGGCGAGCAGTACTTC,CASSLLTPGGEQYF
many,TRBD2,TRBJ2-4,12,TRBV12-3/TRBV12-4,TGTGCCAGCAGTTGGGGGGGGAACATTCAGTACTTC,CASSWGGNIQYF
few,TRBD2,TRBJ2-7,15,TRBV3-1,TGTGCCAGCAGCCAAGGAGTAGCGGGTTCCTACGAGCAGTACTTC,CASSQGVAGSYEQYF
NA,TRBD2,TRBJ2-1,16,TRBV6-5,TGTGCCAGCAGCTTCATGGGGGTAGCGGGGTACAATGAGCAGTTCTTC,CASSFMGVAGYNEQFF
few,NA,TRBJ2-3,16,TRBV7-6,TGTGCCAGCAGCTTGGGGGGTCGGGGCACCACAGATACGCAGTATTTT,CASSLGGRGTTDTQYF
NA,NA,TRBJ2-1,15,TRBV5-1,TGCGCCAGCAGGGTAGCGACCGGGCTCTACAATGAGCAGTTCTTC,CASRVATGLYNEQFF
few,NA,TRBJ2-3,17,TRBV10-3,TGTGCCATCAGTGAGACCGAGCGGGTTAGGGGGACAGATACGCAGTATTTT,CAISETERVRGTDTQYF
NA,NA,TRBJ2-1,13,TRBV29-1,TGCAGCGTTGATGGTAGGGAAGGAAATGAGCAGTTCTTC,CSVDGREGNEQFF
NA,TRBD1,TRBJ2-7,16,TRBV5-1,TGCGCCAGCAGCTTTGCCCCGGGACAGGGAATCGACGAGCAGTACTTC,CASSFAPGQGIDEQYF
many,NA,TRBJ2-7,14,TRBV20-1,TGCAGTGCAGAGACAGTATCCAATTCCTACGAGCAGTACTTC,CSAETVSNSYEQYF
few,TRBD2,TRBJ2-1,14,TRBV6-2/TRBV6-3,TGTGCCAGCGGGAGGGCCGTAGCCTACAATGAGCAGTTCTTC,CASGRAVAYNEQFF
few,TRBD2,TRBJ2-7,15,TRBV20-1,TGCAGTGCTAGGGACACCGGGACTAGCGTGGACGAGCAGTACTTC,CSARDTGTSVDEQYF
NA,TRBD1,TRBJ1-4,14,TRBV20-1,TGCAGTGCAGAGGGGGGGACAGGAGGTGAAAAACTGTTTTTT,CSAEGGTGGEKLFF
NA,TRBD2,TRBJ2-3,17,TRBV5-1,TGCGCCAGCAGCTCGTATCGCACTAGCGGGGCAGGAGATACGCAGTATTTT,CASSSYRTSGAGDTQYF
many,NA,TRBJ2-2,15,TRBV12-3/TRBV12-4,TGTGCCAGCAGTTTATGGGGGAGTGGAACCGGGGAGCTGTTTTTT,CASSLWGSGTGELFF
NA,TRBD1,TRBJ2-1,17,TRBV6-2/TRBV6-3,TGTGCCAGCAGTTACGGCGACTATGGACAGGCCTACAATGAGCAGTTCTTC,CASSYGDYGQAYNEQFF
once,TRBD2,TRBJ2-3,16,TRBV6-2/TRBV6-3,TGTGCCAGCGACCGAGGCGGGAGCTACTTCACAGATACGCAGTATTTT,CASDRGGSYFTDTQYF
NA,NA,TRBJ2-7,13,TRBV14,TGTGCCAGCAGCTTTTTCGGGTCCTACGAGCAGTACTTC,CASSFFGSYEQYF
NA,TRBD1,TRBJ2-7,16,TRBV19,TGTGCCAGTAGTATGGGTGGTTGGGACAGCTCCTACGAGCAGTACTTC,CASSMGGWDSSYEQYF
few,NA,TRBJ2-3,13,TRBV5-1,TGCGCCAGCAGCATCCAACCCACAGATACGCAGTATTTT,CASSIQPTDTQYF
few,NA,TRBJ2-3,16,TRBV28,TGTGCCAGCACCCAGGCAGGCACCCGCCGCGCAGATACGCAGTATTTT,CASTQAGTRRADTQYF
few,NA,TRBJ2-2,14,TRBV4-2,TGTGCCAGCAGCTTTTTGGGGAGTACCGGGGAGCTGTTTTTT,CASSFLGSTGELFF
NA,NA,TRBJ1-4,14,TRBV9,TGTGCCAGCAGCGTAGGACCGGGCCCCGAAAAACTGTTTTTT,CASSVGPGPEKLFF
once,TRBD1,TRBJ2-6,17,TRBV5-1,TGCGCCAGCAGCGGAGACAGGGGACGAGCCGAGGCCAACGTCCTGACTTTC,CASSGDRGRAEANVLTF
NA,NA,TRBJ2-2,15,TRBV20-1,TGCAGTGCTAGAAGTCCGGATTTCCACACCGGGGAGCTGTTTTTT,CSARSPDFHTGELFF
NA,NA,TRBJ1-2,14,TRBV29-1,TGCAGCGCTAAGGTTCGGGGAGCTAACTATGGCTACACCTTC,CSAKVRGANYGYTF
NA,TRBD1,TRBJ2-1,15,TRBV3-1,TGTGCCAGCAGCCAAACGGACAGGGGGGGCAATGAGCAGTTCTTC,CASSQTDRGGNEQFF
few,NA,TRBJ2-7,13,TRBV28,TGTGCCAGCAGTTTTAGGGAAGGCAACGAGCAGTACTTC,CASSFREGNEQYF
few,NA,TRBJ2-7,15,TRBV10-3,TGTGCCATCAGTGAAGGCACTATGTCCTCCTACGAGCAGTACTTC,CAISEGTMSSYEQYF
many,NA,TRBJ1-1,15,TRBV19,TGTGCCAGTAGTGACTACACCGGAGGGAACACTGAAGCTTTCTTT,CASSDYTGGNTEAFF